This T cell receptor (beta chain) is from a study of CD4+ T cells in melanoma. Sequencing used immunoSEQ multiplex PCR; TCRdb keeps in-frame clones, though not all of them. The sample includes about 140,000 clones, around 90% of them seen just once. For this clone: The antigen is not known.

Study-wide results and limits: In melanoma, neoantigen-specific CD4+ T cells reportedly differed in differentiation state. CD8+ T cell, macrophage and B cell function reportedly correlated with neoantigen-specific CD4+ T cells.

The origin of this receptor is a human donor with melanoma.

Here the CDR3 DNA reads TGTGCCTGGAGTGGAGTCGGAGAGACCCAGTACTTC. It encodes CAWSGVGETQYF. The J gene is TRBJ2-5, the V gene TRBV30, with no clear D. Germline V lookup: CDR1 GTSNPN, CDR2 SVGIG (reference sequence). Between the trimmed V and J ends, which lost 1 base and 4 bases, there was a span of 7 bases. The CDR3 has 12 amino acids.